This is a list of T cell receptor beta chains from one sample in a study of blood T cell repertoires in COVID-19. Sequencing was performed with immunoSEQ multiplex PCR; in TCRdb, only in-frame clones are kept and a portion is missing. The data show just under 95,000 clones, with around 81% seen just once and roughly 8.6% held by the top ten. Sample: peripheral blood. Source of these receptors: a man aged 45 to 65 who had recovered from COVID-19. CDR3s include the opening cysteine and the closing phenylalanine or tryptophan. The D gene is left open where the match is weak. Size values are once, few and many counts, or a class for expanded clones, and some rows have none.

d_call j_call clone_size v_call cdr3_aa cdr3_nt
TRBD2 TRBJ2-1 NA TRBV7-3 CASSLGLAGNNEQFF TGTGCCAGCAGCTTAGGCCTAGCGGGAAACAATGAGCAGTTCTTC
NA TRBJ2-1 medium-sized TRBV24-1 CATSLQGGYGNEQFF TGTGCCACCAGTTTACAGGGCGGCTACGGCAATGAGCAGTTCTTC
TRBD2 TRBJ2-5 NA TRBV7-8 CASSLVREQREIETQYF TGTGCCAGCAGCTTGGTTCGTGAACAGCGGGAGATCGAGACCCAGTACTTC
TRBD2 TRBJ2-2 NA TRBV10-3 CAIMGREGANTGELFF TGTGCCATCATGGGGCGGGAGGGAGCGAACACCGGGGAGCTGTTTTTT
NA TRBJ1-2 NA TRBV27 CASSLGGNYGYTF TGTGCCAGCAGTTTAGGGGGGAACTATGGCTACACCTTC
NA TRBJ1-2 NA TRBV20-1 CSASKPAYGYTF TGCAGTGCTAGTAAACCCGCGTATGGCTACACCTTC
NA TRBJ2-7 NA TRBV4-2 CASSPGAFDGTYEQYF TGTGCCAGCAGCCCCGGAGCCTTCGACGGCACCTACGAGCAGTACTTC
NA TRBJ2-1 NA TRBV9 CASSVEVSGGNEQFF TGTGCCAGCAGCGTAGAGGTATCTGGGGGGAATGAGCAGTTCTTC
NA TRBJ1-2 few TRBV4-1 CASSQGPWAANYGYTF TGCGCCAGCAGCCAAGGACCATGGGCAGCTAACTATGGCTACACCTTC
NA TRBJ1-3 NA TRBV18 CASSPGRGNTIYF TGTGCCAGCTCACCAGGGAGAGGAAACACCATATATTTT
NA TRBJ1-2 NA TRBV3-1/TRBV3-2 CASSQESSSGYTF TGTGCCAGCAGCCAAGAAAGTAGTAGTGGCTACACCTTC
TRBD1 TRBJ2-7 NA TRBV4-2 CASSQSGQASYEQYF TGTGCCAGCAGCCAATCGGGACAGGCCTCCTACGAGCAGTACTTC
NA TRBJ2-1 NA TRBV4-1 CASSQGGVWYNEQFF TGCGCCAGCAGCCAGGGAGGTGTGTGGTACAATGAGCAGTTCTTC
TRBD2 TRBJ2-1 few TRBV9 CASSVGSGGSYNEQFF TGTGCCAGCAGCGTAGGGAGCGGGGGGTCCTACAATGAGCAGTTCTTC
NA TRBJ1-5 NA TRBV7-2 CASSLDWTVNQPQHF TGTGCCAGCAGCTTAGATTGGACAGTCAATCAGCCCCAGCATTTT
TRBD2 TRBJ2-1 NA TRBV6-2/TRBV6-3 CASSYSASSGRAPPYNEQFF TGTGCCAGCAGTTACTCGGCATCTAGCGGGAGGGCCCCGCCTTACAATGAGCAGTTCTTC
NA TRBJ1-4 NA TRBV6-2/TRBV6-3 CASSRTGTDEKLFF TGTGCCAGCAGTCGAACCGGAACAGATGAAAAACTGTTTTTT
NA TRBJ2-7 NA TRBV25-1 CASSINSRGRRGQYF TGTGCCAGCAGTATCAATTCCCGGGGTAGGCGGGGGCAGTACTTC
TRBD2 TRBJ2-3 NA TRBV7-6 CASSPVGLAGGSDTQYF TGTGCCAGCAGCCCAGTGGGACTAGCGGGAGGATCAGATACGCAGTATTTT
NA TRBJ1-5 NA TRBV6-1 CASSEGSATAQPQHF TGTGCCAGCAGTGAAGGCAGCGCGACAGCTCAGCCCCAGCATTTT
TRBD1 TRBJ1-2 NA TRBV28 CASGGTGKIYGYTF TGTGCCAGCGGGGGGACAGGGAAGATCTATGGCTACACCTTC
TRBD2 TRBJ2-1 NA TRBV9 CASSVGGGPTEQFF TGTGCCAGCAGCGTTGGGGGAGGGCCCACTGAGCAGTTCTTC